These 30 T cell receptor beta chains were all obtained from the same sample, sequenced in a study of T cell responses to AZD1222 COVID-19 vaccine. Profiled with immunoSEQ multiplex PCR; TCRdb holds only in-frame clones, not every one. The sample has roughly 180,000 clones; around 89% are singletons. The source material was peripheral blood, sampled on day 0 of AZD1222 vaccination. The source is an adult in good health.

The chain employs TRBV6-5 and TRBJ1-4; D unclear. Germline V lookup: CDR1 MNHEY, CDR2 SVGAGI. This CDR3 is built from 14 residues. Between the trimmed V and J ends, which lost 6 bases and 8 bases, there was a span of 16 bases. CDR3 region: CASSKPAPGEKLFF. For the CDR3, the DNA is TGTGCCAGCAGCAAGCCGGCACCGGGGGAAAAACTGTTTTTT.

The rearrangement links TRBV7-9 to TRBJ2-3; a weak D match, TRBD1 (6 bases). The V end lost 3 bases, the J end lost 4 bases, and 14 bases lay between the germline ends. The germline CDR1 and CDR2 sequences are SEHNR and FQNEAQ (reference sequence). The CDR3 runs 15 residues. DNA of the CDR3: TGTGCCAGCAGCTTGAGTTCTAACAGGGCAGATACGCAGTATTTT. Amino acids: CASSLSSNRADTQYF. The entire variable domain, with the rest obtained from reference TRBV7-9 and TRBJ2-3, is as follows: DTGVSQNPRHKITKRGQNVTFRCDPISEHNRLYWYRQTLGQGPEFLTYFQNEAQLEKSRLLSDRFSAERPKGSFSTLEIQRTEQGDSAMYLCASSLSSNRADTQYFGPGTRLTVL.

The chain has TRBV27 and TRBJ1-5, with D possibly being TRBD1 (5 bases). V lost 4 bases and J 2 bases, leaving 9 bases between the germline ends. Germline CDR1 and CDR2: MNHEY and SMNVEV (reference sequence). The CDR3 has 14 amino acids. CDR3 protein: CASSSTVGNQPQHF. The CDR3 DNA reads as TGTGCCAGCAGTTCGACAGTTGGCAATCAGCCCCAGCATTTT.

The chain couples TRBV7-9 to TRBJ1-6, with D unresolved. Trimming cost V 1 base and J 6 bases, with 7 bases left between them. Germline-derived CDR1 and CDR2 are SEHNR and FQNEAQ (reference sequence). The CDR3 runs to 14 residues. The CDR3 spells CASSLERGNSPLHF. DNA for the CDR3: TGTGCCAGCAGCTTAGAACGGGGTAATTCACCCCTCCACTTT. The full variable domain, in which reference TRBV7-9 and TRBJ1-6 provide the parts outside the CDR3, is DTGVSQNPRHKITKRGQNVTFRCDPISEHNRLYWYRQTLGQGPEFLTYFQNEAQLEKSRLLSDRFSAERPKGSFSTLEIQRTEQGDSAMYLCASSLERGNSPLHFGNGTRLTVT.

This sequence joins TRBV7-3 and TRBJ1-1, with a weak D call TRBD1 (5 bases). Trimming removed 4 bases from V and 3 bases from J, with 9 bases in between. Germline lookup yields CDR1 SGHTA and CDR2 FQGTGA. The length of the CDR3 is 13 residues. CDR3 sequence reads: CASSSLGDTEAFF. The CDR3 nucleotides are TGTGCCAGCAGCTCCTTAGGGGACACTGAAGCTTTCTTT.

J is TRBJ2-7 and V is TRBV12-3 or TRBV12-4, with D possibly TRBD2 on 6 matching bases. V lost 3 bases and J 8 bases, leaving 14 bases between the germline ends. The CDR3 contains 13 residues. The CDR3 reads CASSFGREIKQYV. The CDR3, as DNA: TGTGCCAGCAGTTTTGGTCGGGAGATAAAGCAGTACGTC.

The chain carries TRBV4-3 and TRBJ1-6; 9 nucleotides line up with TRBD1. The CDR3 length is 17 residues. V trimming: 1 base; J trimming: 10 bases; junction bases outside the gene matches: 11. Per the germline V gene, CDR1 is LGHNA and CDR2 is YSLEER. CDR3 in DNA: TGCGCCAGCAGCCAAGCTCCGGGACAGGGAACGTGGTCACCCCTCCACTTT. As protein: CASSQAPGQGTWSPLHF.

J is TRBJ2-7 and V is TRBV7-2; unclear D gene. The CDR3 loop spans 14 amino acids. Germline V lookup: CDR1 SGHTA, CDR2 FQGNSA. V dropped 1 base and J dropped 2 bases, with 9 bases sitting between them. The CDR3 loop is CASSLVSRTYEQYF. In nucleotides, the CDR3 is TGTGCCAGCAGCTTAGTATCCAGAACCTACGAGCAGTACTTC.

V and J are TRBV28 and TRBJ1-1, with a weak D call TRBD1 (6 bases). V was shortened by 4 bases and J by 0 bases, with 27 bases between the two germline ends. This CDR3 spans 20 amino acids. From germline, CDR1 is MDHEN and CDR2 SYDVKM. CDR3 region: CASSSPTVPMLGHMNTEAFF. DNA for the CDR3: TGTGCCAGCAGTTCGCCTACCGTACCAATGTTGGGACACATGAACACTGAAGCTTTCTTT.

The gene calls are TRBV15 and TRBJ1-2; 10 bases are shared with TRBD1. J gave up 4 bases and V 7 bases, and 3 bases lay outside the gene matches. CDR1 is LNHNV and CDR2 is YYDKDF in the germline V gene (reference sequence). The CDR3 sequence is 13 residues long. The CDR3 loop reads CATTRDRGYGYTF. CDR3 coding DNA: TGTGCCACCACCCGGGACAGGGGCTATGGCTACACCTTC.

The rearrangement links TRBV7-6 to TRBJ1-6; D possibly corresponds to TRBD1 (5 bases). The V end lost 4 bases, the J end lost 6 bases, and 10 bases lay between the germline ends. The germline V gene encodes CDR1 SGHVS and CDR2 FNYEAQ. This CDR3 has 14 amino acids. In DNA, the CDR3 is TGTGCCAGCAGCTCGAGACAGTTTAATTCACCCCTCCACTTT. Its protein is CASSSRQFNSPLHF.

This chain connects TRBV5-1 to TRBJ1-3; 8 bases align to TRBD1. CDR1 is SGHRS and CDR2 is YFSETQ in the germline V gene. There are 15 residues in the CDR3. Germline trimming cut 4 bases from V and 2 bases from J; bases unmatched to any gene: 5. The CDR3 protein is CASSVQQGAGNTIYF. In DNA, the CDR3 is TGCGCCAGCAGCGTACAACAGGGGGCTGGAAACACCATATATTTT.

V usage is TRBV25-1 and J usage is TRBJ1-1; D is ambiguous. The V end lost 1 base, the J end lost 4 bases, and 10 bases lay between the germline ends. Germline CDR1 is MGHDK and CDR2 is SYGVNS. CDR3 length equals 14 residues. CDR3 nucleotide sequence: TGTGCCAGCAGTGAATTTGGGAGGGTCACTGAAGCTTTCTTT. The encoded protein is CASSEFGRVTEAFF.

V usage is TRBV27 and J usage is TRBJ1-6; tentatively, D is TRBD1 (5 bases). Germline-derived CDR1 and CDR2 are MNHEY and SMNVEV (reference sequence). V lost 4 bases and J 8 bases, leaving 9 bases between the germline ends. This CDR3 is 13 amino acids long. The CDR3 DNA reads as TGTGCCAGCAGTTGGGCCAGGGATTCACCCCTCCACTTT. Its translation: CASSWARDSPLHF.

This clone has only one observation. The rearrangement joins TRBV28 to TRBJ2-3, with 8 positions matching TRBD2. J gave up 3 bases and V 6 bases, and 8 bases lay outside the gene matches. CDR3 length: 15 amino acids. Per germline, CDR1 MDHEN and CDR2 SYDVKM. CDR3 bases: TGTGCCAGCAGAGACAGCGGGGGAACGACAGATACGCAGTATTTT. Residues: CASRDSGGTTDTQYF.

The chain joins TRBV5-8 to TRBJ1-3; no clear D gene. V was clipped by 6 bases and J by 0 bases, with 22 bases between them. Germline-derived CDR1 and CDR2 are SGHTS and YDEGEE. The CDR3 loop spans 18 amino acids. CDR3 in DNA: TGTGCCAGCAACCGAGCTCTGGTGCAGACCCACTCTGGAAACACCATATATTTT. This codes for CASNRALVQTHSGNTIYF.

This chain joins TRBV5-1 and TRBJ2-7; D perhaps matches TRBD2 (5 bases). The V and J ends lost 1 base and 4 bases respectively, with 9 bases between them. This CDR3 contains 13 residues. The germline V gene encodes CDR1 SGHRS and CDR2 YFSETQ. CDR3: CASSLWGEYEQYV. DNA for the CDR3: TGCGCCAGCAGCTTGTGGGGAGAATACGAGCAGTACGTC.

The genes are TRBV6-5 and TRBJ1-6; perhaps TRBD1 as D (5 bases). CDR1 and CDR2 from the germline V gene are MNHEY and SVGAGI. Trimming stripped 6 bases from V and 19 bases from J, with 25 bases between. This CDR3 region has 14 residues. The CDR3 nucleotides read TGTGCCAGCAGCGGGGACGCCCAAAAATTACCTATGCACTTT. Translating gives CASSGDAQKLPMHF.

Here the CDR3 reads CASSITAANVLTF. The CDR3 bases are TGTGCCAGCAGTATAACAGCGGCCAACGTCCTGACTTTC. The chain is built from TRBV27 and TRBJ2-6; no clear D gene. This CDR3 contains 13 residues. In germline, CDR1 is MNHEY, CDR2 SMNVEV (reference sequence). The V end was cut by 5 bases, the J end by 6 bases, with 8 bases between.

This clone was seen once. The V call is TRBV7-9, the J call TRBJ1-1; the D is unclear. V lost 1 base, J lost 8 bases, and 5 bases lay in between. Looked up from germline, CDR1 is SEHNR and CDR2 is FQNEAQ (reference sequence). The CDR3 spans 11 residues. The DNA for the CDR3 is TGTGCCAGCAGCTTAGGGAGGGAAGCTTTCTTT. It is translated as CASSLGREAFF.

The chain is built from TRBV7-8 and TRBJ1-1; no firm D call. Trimming took off 3 bases at V and 0 bases at J, with 5 bases between the two ends. The CDR3 is 13 amino acids. Germline V gene sequence: CDR1 SGHVS, CDR2 FQNEAQ. CDR3 coding DNA: TGTGCCAGCAGCTTTCTTATGAACACTGAAGCTTTCTTT. Residues: CASSFLMNTEAFF. The full variable domain, in which reference TRBV7-8 and TRBJ1-1 provide the parts outside the CDR3, is GAGVSQSPRYKVAKRGQDVALRCDPISGHVSLFWYQQALGQGPEFLTYFQNEAQLDKSGLPSDRFFAERPEGSVSTLKIQRTQQEDSAVYLCASSFLMNTEAFFGQGTRLTVV.

The rearrangement uses TRBV3-1 (or the pseudogene TRBV3-2) and TRBJ2-7, with D unresolved. V was pared by 4 bases and J by 2 bases, with 6 bases between. The CDR3 is made up of 12 amino acids. Germline V lookup: CDR1 LGHDT, CDR2 YNNKEL (reference sequence). DNA of the CDR3: TGTGCCAGCAGCCGCACGACCTACGAGCAGTACTTC. Encoded protein: CASSRTTYEQYF.

The V gene is TRBV27, the J gene TRBJ2-7; TRBD1 or TRBD2 may be the D gene (5 bases each). V was cut by 5 bases and J by 3 bases, with 20 bases left in between. There are 16 residues in the CDR3. CDR1 is MNHEY and CDR2 is SMNVEV in the germline V gene (reference sequence). CDR3 residues: CASSPSGGQVDYEQYF. The CDR3 bases are TGTGCCAGCAGTCCCAGTGGGGGTCAGGTAGACTACGAGCAGTACTTC.

The chain employs TRBV7-2 and TRBJ1-1; D not resolved. Trimming left V 0 bases short and J 5 bases short, with 4 bases between. CDR1 is SGHTA and CDR2 is FQGNSA in the germline V gene. The CDR3 has 12 amino acids. In DNA form, the CDR3 reads TGTGCCAGCAGCTTAGCGCTTACTGAAGCTTTCTTT. Its protein is CASSLALTEAFF.

The V and J genes are TRBV6-5 and TRBJ2-7; 7 nucleotides align to TRBD2. The CDR3 has 14 amino acids. CDR1 and CDR2 from the germline V gene are MNHEY and SVGAGI. The J segment lost 6 bases and the V segment lost 6 bases, leaving 11 bases of the junction unmatched. CDR3 protein: CASRGRGKGSEQYF. CDR3 nucleotide sequence: TGTGCCAGCAGGGGGCGGGGGAAGGGTTCCGAGCAGTACTTC.

The chain combines TRBV4-1 with TRBJ2-2; TRBD2 matches 10 bases. With 0 bases clipped from V and 6 bases from J, the junction kept 4 bases outside the gene matches. This CDR3 is 16 amino acids long. Germline V lookup: CDR1 MGHRA, CDR2 YSYEKL. The DNA for the CDR3 is TGCGCCAGCAGCCAAGAGAGCGGGGGGGTGGCCGGGGAGCTGTTTTTT. Protein sequence: CASSQESGGVAGELFF.

This clone was seen a single time. The chain is built from TRBV24-1 and TRBJ1-5; D remains unclear. Between the trimmed V and J ends, which lost 4 bases and 6 bases, there was a span of 9 bases. The CDR3 sequence is 13 residues long. Looked up from germline, CDR1 is KGHDR and CDR2 is SFDVKD. The CDR3 protein is CATSETGPQPQHF. Here the CDR3 DNA reads TGTGCCACCAGTGAGACGGGCCCTCAGCCCCAGCATTTT.

About this clone: At one end, the junction sequence differs from germline, possibly due to a read error. The chain is built from TRBV5-5 and TRBJ1-2; no reliable D call. The germline V gene encodes CDR1 SGHKS and CDR2 YYEKEE (reference sequence). The CDR3 consists of 15 residues. In DNA form, the CDR3 reads TGTGCCAGCAGATTGGACCCCCAAACCCTCTATGGCTACACCTTC. Its protein product is CASRLDPQTLYGYTF.

V usage is TRBV3-1 (or the pseudogene TRBV3-2) and J usage is TRBJ2-5, with D unresolved. Germline CDR1 LGHDT, CDR2 YNNKEL (reference sequence). V dropped 4 bases and J dropped 0 bases, with 9 bases sitting between them. The CDR3 loop spans 14 amino acids. The CDR3 is CASSPELDQETQYF. In nucleotides, the CDR3 is TGTGCCAGCAGCCCGGAGTTGGACCAAGAGACCCAGTACTTC.

CDR3 residues: CASRTEGQGNSPLHF. DNA for the CDR3: TGCGCCAGCCGGACCGAGGGACAGGGGAATTCACCCCTCCACTTT. This chain links TRBV4-1 with TRBJ1-6; TRBD1 matches 10 bases. This CDR3 comprises 15 residues. Germline values: CDR1 MGHRA, CDR2 YSYEKL. V dropped 8 bases and J dropped 7; count of bases not matched to a gene: 8.